Listed below are T cell receptor beta chains from one sample, sequenced in a study of breast tumors, draining lymph nodes, adjacent tissues. MiXCR, run by TCRdb on the multiplex PCR reads, gives a single entry per CDR3 protein. The sample lists about 100,000 distinct CDR3 sequences, 21% occurring once. Source material: axillary lymph node tissue. Every receptor here comes from a female donor with breast cancer. Some clones in this sample may be carry-over from other donors' samples. The CDR3 runs from the conserved cysteine through the conserved F or W. A D gene is named only where the DNA matches it firmly. The size entry is marked missing in some rows and otherwise reads once, few, many or a size class.

>-|TRBJ1-5|TRBV4-2|many
CASSQGTVSNQPQHF
TGTGCCAGCAGCCAAGGGACAGTTAGCAATCAGCCCCAGCATTTT
>-|TRBJ1-2|TRBV6-6|many
CASSGDNSRYGYTF
TGTGCCAGCAGTGGGGACAATAGTCGCTATGGCTACACCTTC
>-|TRBJ1-3|TRBV5-1|few
CASSSDSGNTIYF
TGCGCCAGCAGCTCGGATAGTGGAAACACCATATATTTT
>TRBD2|TRBJ2-2|TRBV2|-
CASIGTSGGATTGELFF
TGTGCCAGCATAGGGACTAGCGGGGGGGCCACCACCGGGGAGCTGTTTTTT
>-|TRBJ1-5|TRBV5-1|-
CASSLDSYSNQPQHF
TGCGCCAGCAGCTTGGACAGCTATAGCAATCAGCCCCAGCATTTT
>-|TRBJ2-7|TRBV7-9|-
CASSLAYYEQYF
TGTGCCAGCAGCTTAGCTTATTACGAGCAGTACTTC
>-|TRBJ2-7|TRBV10-3|many
CASGQSSYEQYF
TGTGCAAGCGGGCAAAGCTCCTACGAGCAGTACTTC
>-|TRBJ1-6|TRBV6-6|many
CASKLDSPLHF
TGTGCCAGCAAATTAGATTCACCCCTCCACTTT
>-|TRBJ1-6|TRBV18|-
CASSPTAGNNSPLHF
TGTGCCAGCTCACCGACAGCTGGAAATAATTCACCCCTCCACTTT
>-|TRBJ1-2|TRBV18|many
CASSPGAGYTF
TGTGCCAGCTCACCAGGGGCTGGCTACACCTTC
>TRBD2|TRBJ2-3|TRBV29-1|many
CSVTGLAGVTDTQYF
TGCAGCGTTACTGGCTTAGCGGGAGTTACAGATACGCAGTATTTT
>-|TRBJ2-7|TRBV30|many
CTCQGLEQYF
TGTACCTGCCAGGGGCTCGAGCAGTACTTC
>TRBD1|TRBJ2-3|TRBV7-7|many
CASSLTTGGFDTQYF
TGTGCTAGCAGCTTAACGACAGGGGGGTTCGATACGCAGTATTTT
>-|TRBJ2-7|TRBV9|many
CASSVGTGHAYEQYF
TGTGCCAGCAGCGTAGGTACAGGGCACGCCTACGAGCAGTACTTC
>-|TRBJ1-4|TRBV20-1|-
CSASGSNHGGLFF
TGCAGTGCTAGTGGTAGTAATCATGGAGGACTGTTTTTT
>-|TRBJ1-5|TRBV14|many
CASSQANSGPQHF
TGTGCCAGCAGCCAAGCCAACTCTGGGCCCCAGCATTTT